This T cell receptor (beta chain) is drawn from a study of Ad26.COV2.S vaccination and SARS-CoV-2 variants. General observations from the study: After vaccination, substantial breadth of spike-specific CD8+ and CD4+ responses was reported. Overall T cell responses may have been underestimated by the analyses of TCR breadth and depth.

Details on this clone: Its antigen is unidentified.

Clones were sequenced by immunoSEQ multiplex PCR, and TCRdb holds only the in-frame ones, with some missing. The sample lists some 350,000 clones; just over 90% were seen once. The CDR3 runs 17 residues. V lost 3 bases and J lost 4, with 23 bases in between. CDR1 and CDR2 (germline): SGHRS, YFSETQ. This chain uses TRBV5-1 with TRBJ2-7, with TRBD2 as a possible D gene (6 bases). This receptor was identified in a human donor who had recovered from COVID-19. The source was peripheral blood, collected after recovery from COVID-19. The CDR3 nucleotides read TGCGCCAGCAGCTCATTGTGGGACTTGGCCGGCGGGTACGAGCAGTACTTC. Amino acids: CASSSLWDLAGGYEQYF.